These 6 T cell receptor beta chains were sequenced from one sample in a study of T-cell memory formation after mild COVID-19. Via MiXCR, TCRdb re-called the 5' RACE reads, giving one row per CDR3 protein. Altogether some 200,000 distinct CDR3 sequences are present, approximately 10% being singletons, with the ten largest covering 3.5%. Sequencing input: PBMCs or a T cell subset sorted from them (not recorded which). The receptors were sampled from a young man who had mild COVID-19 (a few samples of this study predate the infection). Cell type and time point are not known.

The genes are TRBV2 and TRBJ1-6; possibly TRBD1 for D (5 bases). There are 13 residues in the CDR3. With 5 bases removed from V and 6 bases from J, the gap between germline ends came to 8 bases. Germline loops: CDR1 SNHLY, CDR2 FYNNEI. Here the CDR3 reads CASSWTSNSPLHF. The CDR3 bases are TGTGCCAGCAGTTGGACAAGTAATTCACCCCTCCACTTT.

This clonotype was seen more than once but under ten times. The CDR3 DNA reads as TGCGCCAGCAGCCCTGTAGGACAGGAGAATCAGCCCCAGCATTTT. This codes for CASSPVGQENQPQHF. The chain carries TRBV5-1 and TRBJ1-5; 7 nucleotides line up with TRBD1. This CDR3 is 15 amino acids long. The junction had 8 bases not matched to a gene; V was cut back by 4 bases and J by 4 bases. Germline CDR1 is SGHRS and CDR2 is YFSETQ.

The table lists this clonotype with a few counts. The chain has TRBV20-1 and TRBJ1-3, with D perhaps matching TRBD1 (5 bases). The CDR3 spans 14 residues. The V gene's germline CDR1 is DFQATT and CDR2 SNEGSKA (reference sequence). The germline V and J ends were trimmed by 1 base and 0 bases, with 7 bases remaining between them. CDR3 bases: TGCAGTGCTAGAGTACAGGACTCTGGAAACACCATATATTTT. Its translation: CSARVQDSGNTIYF.

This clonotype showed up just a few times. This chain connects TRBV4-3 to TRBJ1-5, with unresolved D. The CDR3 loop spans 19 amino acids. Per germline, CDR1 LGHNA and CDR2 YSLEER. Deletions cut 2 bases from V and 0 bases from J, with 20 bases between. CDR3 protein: CASSQQRTTDPYSNQPQHF. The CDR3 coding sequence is TGCGCCAGCAGCCAACAGAGGACCACCGACCCTTATAGCAATCAGCCCCAGCATTTT.

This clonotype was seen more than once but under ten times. In DNA form, the CDR3 reads TGCGCCAGCAGCCAAATCCAAGAGACCCAGTACTTC. The encoded protein is CASSQIQETQYF. This chain links TRBV5-1 with TRBJ2-5; D not resolved. Per the germline V gene, CDR1 is SGHRS and CDR2 is YFSETQ. There are 12 residues in the CDR3. V dropped 4 bases and J dropped 1 base, with 5 bases sitting between them. The full variable domain, with the rest looked up from reference TRBV5-1 and TRBJ2-5, is KAGVTQTPRYLIKTRGQQVTLSCSPISGHRSVSWYQQTPGQGLQFLFEYFSETQRNKGNFPGRFSGRQFSNSRSEMNVSTLELGDSALYLCASSQIQETQYFGPGTRLLVL.

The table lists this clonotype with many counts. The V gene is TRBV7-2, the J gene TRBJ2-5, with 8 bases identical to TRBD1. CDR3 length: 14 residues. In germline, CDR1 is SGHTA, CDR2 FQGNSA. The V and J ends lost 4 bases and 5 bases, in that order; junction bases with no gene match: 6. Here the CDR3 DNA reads TGTGCCAGCAGCTCCCTGGACAGGGCCGAGACCCAGTACTTC. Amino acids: CASSSLDRAETQYF.